A single sample is the source of the 12 T cell receptor beta chains below, sequenced in a study of T-cell memory formation after mild COVID-19. MiXCR, applied by TCRdb to the 5' RACE reads, yields one record per CDR3 protein. Counted here are about 270,000 distinct CDR3 sequences, approximately 16% occurring once; the ten biggest clones make up approximately 20%. Input material: PBMCs or a T cell subset sorted from them (not recorded which). Every receptor here comes from a man in his late teens or twenties who had mild COVID-19 (a few samples of this study predate the infection). Cell type and time point are not known.

The chain is built from TRBV18 and TRBJ1-1; possible D gene TRBD1, 6 bases. Trimming took 2 bases from V and 0 from J, leaving 10 bases between them. Germline V gene lookup returns CDR1 KGHSH and CDR2 LQKENI. The CDR3 totals 15 residues. The CDR3 DNA follows: TGTGCCAGCTCACCAGAGGGGGGGCTGAACACTGAAGCTTTCTTT. This codes for CASSPEGGLNTEAFF.

The rearrangement uses TRBV6-2 or TRBV6-3 and TRBJ1-5; 9 positions agree with TRBD1. CDR1 is MNHEY and CDR2 is SVGEGT in the germline V gene. The ends lost 6 bases at V and 0 bases at J; junction bases unmatched: 9. The CDR3 loop spans 17 amino acids. The CDR3 loop is CASSSDRGPSSNQPQHF. The DNA of the CDR3 is TGTGCCAGCAGCTCGGACAGGGGCCCGTCTAGCAATCAGCCCCAGCATTTT.

This chain joins TRBV18 and TRBJ1-6, with unresolved D. The germline V gene encodes CDR1 KGHSH and CDR2 LQKENI. V lost 5 bases and J lost 10, with 21 bases in between. This CDR3 comprises 16 residues. CDR3: CASSTNREPRISPLHF. DNA of the CDR3: TGTGCCAGCTCAACCAACCGGGAGCCCCGAATCTCACCCCTCCACTTT.

This clonotype was seen a few times. The chain couples TRBV5-1 to TRBJ1-1, with D tentatively TRBD1 (5 bases). Germline values: CDR1 SGHRS, CDR2 YFSETQ. The CDR3 is 11 residues long. Trimming took 5 bases from V and 10 from J, leaving 12 bases between them. This CDR3 is CASRSGFGAFF. CDR3 nucleotides: TGCGCCAGCAGATCAGGGTTCGGAGCTTTCTTT.

The rearrangement joins TRBV28 to TRBJ2-1; TRBD2 aligns across 11 bases. The length of the CDR3 is 15 residues. Germline CDR1 and CDR2: MDHEN and SYDVKM. Trimming at V came to 5 bases and at J to 4 bases, leaving 4 bases not matched to a gene. DNA of the CDR3: TGTGCCAGCAGTCCAAGACTAGCGGGGTACAATGAGCAGTTCTTC. Translated: CASSPRLAGYNEQFF.

This clonotype was seen at least ten times. The V and J genes are TRBV6-2 or TRBV6-3 and TRBJ1-6; 8 bases are a match to TRBD1. Trimming cost V 8 bases and J 11 bases; bases outside gene matches: 11. CDR1 and CDR2 (germline): MNHEY, SVGEGT. The length of the CDR3 is 14 residues. CDR3 in DNA: TGTGCCAGCGGGGAGGACAGGGCTGTGGCACCCCTCCACTTT. Translation gives CASGEDRAVAPLHF.

This clonotype has ten or more counts. The CDR3 bases are TGCGCCAGCAGCACCCGGGGACTAGCGGGAGATCTGGCCAAAAACATTCAGTACTTC. This gives the protein CASSTRGLAGDLAKNIQYF. V usage is TRBV5-1 and J usage is TRBJ2-4; 14 bases map to TRBD2. CDR3 length: 19 residues. V shed 4 bases, J shed 1 base, and the junction held 10 bases outside the gene matches. Germline V CDR1 and CDR2: SGHRS, YFSETQ.

The rearrangement uses TRBV4-3 and TRBJ2-1; tentative D call: TRBD2 (5 bases). Between the trimmed V and J ends, which lost 4 bases and 10 bases, there was a span of 20 bases. The length of the CDR3 is 15 residues. Germline V lookup: CDR1 LGHNA, CDR2 YSLEER. The CDR3 nucleotides read TGCGCCAGCAGCCGTCAGAGGGATGGTCTAGGGGAGCAGTTCTTC. It yields the protein CASSRQRDGLGEQFF.

V gene TRBV28 combines with J gene TRBJ2-7; possibly TRBD1 for D (6 bases). Germline V CDR1 and CDR2: MDHEN, SYDVKM. This CDR3 spans 15 amino acids. V was trimmed by 3 bases and J by 3 bases, leaving 15 bases between them. CDR3 in amino acids: CASSLAQGLGYEQYV. The CDR3, as DNA: TGTGCCAGCAGTTTGGCCCAGGGGCTGGGCTACGAGCAGTACGTC.

The sample holds many counts of this clonotype. This chain links TRBV5-6 with TRBJ1-5; D is perhaps TRBD1 (5 bases). The V end was cut by 1 base, the J end by 4 bases, with 12 bases between. The CDR3 loop spans 15 amino acids. Germline assignment: CDR1 SGHDT and CDR2 YYEEEE. This CDR3 is CASSLTGKGNQPQHF. CDR3 in DNA: TGTGCCAGCAGCTTGACGGGGAAGGGGAATCAGCCCCAGCATTTT. The full variable domain, completed using reference TRBV5-6 and TRBJ1-5, is DAGVTQSPTHLIKTRGQQVTLRCSPKSGHDTVSWYQQALGQGPQFIFQYYEEEERQRGNFPDRFSGHQFPNYSSELNVNALLLGDSALYLCASSLTGKGNQPQHFGDGTRLSIL.

Only a few counts were recorded for this clonotype. The J gene is TRBJ2-2, the V gene TRBV12-3 or TRBV12-4, with no clear D. The V end was cut by 7 bases, the J end by 3 bases, with 6 bases between. This CDR3 comprises 12 residues. The CDR3 nucleotides read TGTGCCAGCACCTTTTACACCGGGGAGCTGTTTTTT. Amino acid sequence: CASTFYTGELFF.

In this sample, this clonotype turned up a few times. The chain uses TRBV7-2 and TRBJ2-5; D unresolved. CDR3 size: 14 residues. Germline V gene lookup returns CDR1 SGHTA and CDR2 FQGNSA. With 5 bases removed from V and 0 bases from J, the gap between germline ends came to 10 bases. As DNA, the CDR3 is TGTGCCAGCAGCCCACCTCCACACCAAGAGACCCAGTACTTC. Its protein product is CASSPPPHQETQYF.